These T cell receptor beta chains were read from a single sample in a study of CD8 T cells in Susac syndrome. TCRdb reprocessed the immunoSEQ multiplex PCR reads with MiXCR, giving one entry per CDR3 protein. The sample shows 150,000 to 200,000 distinct CDR3 sequences, approximately 94% of them seen only once. Input material: CD4+ T cells from PBMCs. The receptors here all came from a human donor with Susac syndrome. CDR3s include the opening cysteine and the closing phenylalanine or tryptophan. Fields, in order: J gene, V gene, CDR3 protein.

>TRBJ1-1|TRBV28
CATYRDKNTEAFF
>TRBJ1-6|TRBV14
CASSQGQGPGSYNSPLHF
>TRBJ1-2|TRBV10-3
CAISEGGHVYGYTF
>TRBJ2-3|TRBV6-5
CASRIGGGSTDTQYF
>TRBJ1-4|TRBV29-1
CSVASYNTNEKLFF
>TRBJ1-5|TRBV19
CASSRQGGNQPQHF
>TRBJ2-1|TRBV12-5
CASAQRGYNEQFF
>TRBJ2-2|TRBV24-1
CATSSAHGQGAYTGELFF
>TRBJ1-1|TRBV7-2
CASSLSQNVWAFF
>TRBJ2-1|TRBV4-3
CASSQRTGDVSEQFF
>TRBJ1-1|TRBV3-1
CASSQVSGTANTEAFF
>TRBJ2-5|TRBV9
CASSVGPKGSETQYF
>TRBJ2-5|TRBV5-1
CASSLGLAGIQETQYF
>TRBJ2-3|TRBV18
CASSPALGDTQYF
>TRBJ2-1|TRBV20-1
CSAKKGVGEQFF